This T cell receptor (beta chain) is from a study of shared T cell receptors in the human thymus. Only in-frame clones appear in the TCRdb table, and some are missing; sequencing was by immunoSEQ multiplex PCR. The data show some 700,000 clones, approximately 85% seen once. The germline V and J ends were trimmed by 5 bases and 6 bases, with 8 bases remaining between them. Germline V gene lookup returns CDR1 DFQATT and CDR2 SNEGSKA (reference sequence). This CDR3 contains 11 residues. The data also belong to a second study, concerning human thymus T cells. As reported in that work: Donation was from healthy Finnish infants who were having corrective surgery that addressed congenital heart defects.

The clonotype originates from a girl less than two years old with a congenital heart defect. The sequenced sample consisted of thymocytes. This chain uses TRBV20-1 with TRBJ1-5; no firm D call. The chain's CDR3 is CSAGRGQPQHF. CDR3 in DNA: TGCAGTGCTGGCAGAGGTCAGCCCCAGCATTTT.